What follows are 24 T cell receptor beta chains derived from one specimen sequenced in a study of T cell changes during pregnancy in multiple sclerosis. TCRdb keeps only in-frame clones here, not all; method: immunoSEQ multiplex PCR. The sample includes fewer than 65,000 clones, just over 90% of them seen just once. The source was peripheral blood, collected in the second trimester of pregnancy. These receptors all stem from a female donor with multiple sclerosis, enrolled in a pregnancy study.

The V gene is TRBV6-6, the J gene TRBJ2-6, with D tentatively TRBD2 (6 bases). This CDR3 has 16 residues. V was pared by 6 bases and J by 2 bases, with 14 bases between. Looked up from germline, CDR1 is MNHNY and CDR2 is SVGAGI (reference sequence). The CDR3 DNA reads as TGTGCCAGCAGCCCGGCGGGGACTGCTGGGGCCAACGTCCTGACTTTC. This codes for CASSPAGTAGANVLTF.

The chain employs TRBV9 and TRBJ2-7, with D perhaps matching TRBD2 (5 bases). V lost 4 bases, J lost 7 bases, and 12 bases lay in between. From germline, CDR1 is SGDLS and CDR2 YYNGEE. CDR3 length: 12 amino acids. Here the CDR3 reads CASSPGKGEQYF. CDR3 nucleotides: TGTGCCAGCAGCCCCGGGAAAGGGGAGCAGTACTTC. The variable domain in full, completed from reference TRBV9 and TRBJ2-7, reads DSGVTQTPKHLITATGQRVTLRCSPRSGDLSVYWYQQSLDQGLQFLIQYYNGEERAKGNILERFSAQQFPDLHSELNLSSLELGDSALYFCASSPGKGEQYFGPGTRLTVT.

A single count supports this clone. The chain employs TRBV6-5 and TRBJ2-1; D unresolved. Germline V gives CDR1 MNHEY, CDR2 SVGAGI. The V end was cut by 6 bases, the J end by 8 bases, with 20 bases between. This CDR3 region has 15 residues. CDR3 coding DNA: TGTGCCAGCAGCCCCCCTAGTAGACCCTTGCATGAGCAGTTCTTC. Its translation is CASSPPSRPLHEQFF.

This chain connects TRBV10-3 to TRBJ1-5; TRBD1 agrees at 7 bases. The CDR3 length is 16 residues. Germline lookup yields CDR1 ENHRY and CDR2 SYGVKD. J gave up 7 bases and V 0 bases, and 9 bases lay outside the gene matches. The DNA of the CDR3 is TGTGCCATCAGTGAGTCGGGGAGACAGGGCAGCCAGCCCCAGCATTTT. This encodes CAISESGRQGSQPQHF.

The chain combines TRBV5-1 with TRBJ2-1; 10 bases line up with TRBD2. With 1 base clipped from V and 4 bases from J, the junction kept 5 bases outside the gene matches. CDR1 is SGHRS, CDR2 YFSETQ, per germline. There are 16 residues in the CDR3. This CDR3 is CASSLKSSGGYNEQFF. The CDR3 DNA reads TGCGCCAGCAGCTTGAAGTCTAGCGGGGGTTACAATGAGCAGTTCTTC.

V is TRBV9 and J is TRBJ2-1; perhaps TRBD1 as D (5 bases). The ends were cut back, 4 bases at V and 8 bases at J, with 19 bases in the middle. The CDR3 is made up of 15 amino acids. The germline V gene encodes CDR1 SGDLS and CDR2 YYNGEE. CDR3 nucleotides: TGTGCCAGCAGCCCCTACGCACAGGCTTGGGATGAGCAGTTCTTC. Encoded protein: CASSPYAQAWDEQFF.

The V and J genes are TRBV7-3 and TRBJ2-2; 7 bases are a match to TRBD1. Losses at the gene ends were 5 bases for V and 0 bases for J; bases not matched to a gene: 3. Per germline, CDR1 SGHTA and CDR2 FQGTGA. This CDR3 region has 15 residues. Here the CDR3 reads CASSPGQTNTGELFF. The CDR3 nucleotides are TGTGCCAGCAGCCCGGGACAGACGAACACCGGGGAGCTGTTTTTT.

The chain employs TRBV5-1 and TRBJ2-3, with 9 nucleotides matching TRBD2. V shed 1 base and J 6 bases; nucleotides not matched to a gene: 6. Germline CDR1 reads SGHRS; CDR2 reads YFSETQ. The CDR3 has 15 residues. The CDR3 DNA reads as TGCGCCAGCAGCTTGCGCCTAGCGGGAATGGATACGCAGTATTTT. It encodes CASSLRLAGMDTQYF.

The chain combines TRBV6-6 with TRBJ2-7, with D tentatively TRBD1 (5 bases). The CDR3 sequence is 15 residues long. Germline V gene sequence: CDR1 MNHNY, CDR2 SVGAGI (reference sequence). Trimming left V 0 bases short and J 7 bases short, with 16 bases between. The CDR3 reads CASSYSWTTYEEQYF. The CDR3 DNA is TGTGCCAGCAGTTACTCGTGGACAACCTACGAGGAGCAGTACTTC.

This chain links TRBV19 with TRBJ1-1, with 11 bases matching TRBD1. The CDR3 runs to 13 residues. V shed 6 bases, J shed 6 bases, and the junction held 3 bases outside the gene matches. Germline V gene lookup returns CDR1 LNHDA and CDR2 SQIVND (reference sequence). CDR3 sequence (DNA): TGTGCCAGTAGGGGGGACAGGGGGTCTGAAGCTTTCTTT. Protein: CASRGDRGSEAFF.

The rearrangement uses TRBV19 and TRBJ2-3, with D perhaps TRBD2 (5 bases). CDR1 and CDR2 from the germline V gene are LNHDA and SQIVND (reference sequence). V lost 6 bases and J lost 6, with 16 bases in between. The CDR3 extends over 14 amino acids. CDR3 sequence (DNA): TGTGCCAGTAGAAGCGTCGGGGTCCGGGATACGCAGTATTTT. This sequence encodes CASRSVGVRDTQYF.

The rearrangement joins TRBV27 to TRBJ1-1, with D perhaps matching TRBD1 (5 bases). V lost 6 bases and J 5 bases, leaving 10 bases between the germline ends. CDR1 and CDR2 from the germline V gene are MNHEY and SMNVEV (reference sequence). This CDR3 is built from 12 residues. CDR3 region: CASSPKGTEAFF. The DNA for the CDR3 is TGTGCCAGCAGCCCCAAGGGGACTGAAGCTTTCTTT.

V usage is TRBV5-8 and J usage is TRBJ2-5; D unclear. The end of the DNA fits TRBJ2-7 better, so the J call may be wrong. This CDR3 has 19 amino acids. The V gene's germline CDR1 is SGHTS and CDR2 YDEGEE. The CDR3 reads CASSSEWKDESLQPYEQYF. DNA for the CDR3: TGTGCCAGCAGCTCGGAGTGGAAAGACGAATCACTCCAGCCTTACGAGCAGTACTTC.

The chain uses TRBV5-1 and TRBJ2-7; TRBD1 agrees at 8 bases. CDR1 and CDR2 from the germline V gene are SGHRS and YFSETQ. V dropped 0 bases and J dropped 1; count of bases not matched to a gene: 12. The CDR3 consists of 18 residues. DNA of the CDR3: TGCGCCAGCAGCTTGGAAGCCATCCAGGGGGCTCGGTCCTACGAGCAGTACTTC. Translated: CASSLEAIQGARSYEQYF.

The CDR3, as DNA: TGTGCCAGCAGCGTAGCGCCCCAGGAACACAATCAGCCCCAGCATTTT. It translates to CASSVAPQEHNQPQHF. The V call is TRBV9, the J call TRBJ1-5; D gene unclear. CDR1 is SGDLS, CDR2 YYNGEE, per germline. This CDR3 has 16 amino acids. Deletions cut 0 bases from V and 3 bases from J, with 13 bases between.

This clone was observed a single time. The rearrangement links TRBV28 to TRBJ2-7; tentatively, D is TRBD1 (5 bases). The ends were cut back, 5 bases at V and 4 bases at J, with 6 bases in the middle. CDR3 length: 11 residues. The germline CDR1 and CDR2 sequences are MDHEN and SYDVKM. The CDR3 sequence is CASSDSYEQYF. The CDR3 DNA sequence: TGTGCCAGCAGTGACAGTTACGAGCAGTACTTC.

The CDR3 loop reads CASSIAGTDTQYF. In DNA, the CDR3 is TGTGCCAGTAGTATAGCGGGCACAGATACGCAGTATTTT. The chain employs TRBV19 and TRBJ2-3, with D unresolved. Trimming took 1 base from V and 1 from J, leaving 3 bases between them. CDR1 is LNHDA and CDR2 is SQIVND in the germline V gene (reference sequence). The CDR3 spans 13 residues.

The CDR3 spells CASTPISGRETQYF. The CDR3 bases are TGTGCCAGCACCCCAATTAGCGGGAGGGAGACCCAGTACTTC. The chain combines TRBV6-5 with TRBJ2-5; 10 bases line up with TRBD2. The CDR3 length is 14 residues. Looked up from germline, CDR1 is MNHEY and CDR2 is SVGAGI. J gave up 5 bases and V 7 bases, and 7 bases lay outside the gene matches.

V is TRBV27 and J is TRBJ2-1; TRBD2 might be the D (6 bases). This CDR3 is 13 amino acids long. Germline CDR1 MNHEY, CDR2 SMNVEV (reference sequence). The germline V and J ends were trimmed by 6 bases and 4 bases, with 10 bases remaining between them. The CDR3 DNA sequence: TGTGCCAGCAGCGCGACTAGTTACAATGAGCAGTTCTTC. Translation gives CASSATSYNEQFF.

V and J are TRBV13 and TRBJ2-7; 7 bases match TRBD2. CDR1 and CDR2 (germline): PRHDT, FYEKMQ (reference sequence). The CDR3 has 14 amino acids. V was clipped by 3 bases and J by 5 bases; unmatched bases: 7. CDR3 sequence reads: CASSFSGILDEQYF. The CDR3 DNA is TGTGCCAGCAGCTTCAGCGGGATTTTGGACGAGCAGTACTTC.

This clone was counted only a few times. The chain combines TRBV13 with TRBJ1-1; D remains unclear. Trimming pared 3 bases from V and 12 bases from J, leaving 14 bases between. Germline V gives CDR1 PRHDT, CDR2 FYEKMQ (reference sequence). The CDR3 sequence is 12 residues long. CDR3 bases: TGTGCCAGCAGCTTTGGTCAGGCCTCGACTTTCTTT. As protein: CASSFGQASTFF.

CDR3 protein: CASSISFAGATDTQYF. CDR3 bases: TGTGCCAGTAGTATATCCTTCGCGGGAGCCACAGATACGCAGTATTTT. The gene calls are TRBV19 and TRBJ2-3, with 7 positions matching TRBD2. The CDR3 runs to 16 residues. The germline V gene has CDR1 LNHDA and CDR2 SQIVND (reference sequence). V shed 2 bases, J shed 2 bases, and the junction held 7 bases outside the gene matches.

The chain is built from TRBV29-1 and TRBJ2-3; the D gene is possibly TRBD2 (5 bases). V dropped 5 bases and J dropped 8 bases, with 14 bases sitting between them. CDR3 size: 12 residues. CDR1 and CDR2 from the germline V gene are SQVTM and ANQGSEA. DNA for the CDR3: TGCAGCGTTCTAGCTGGTGCGGCTACGCAGTATTTT. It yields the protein CSVLAGAATQYF.

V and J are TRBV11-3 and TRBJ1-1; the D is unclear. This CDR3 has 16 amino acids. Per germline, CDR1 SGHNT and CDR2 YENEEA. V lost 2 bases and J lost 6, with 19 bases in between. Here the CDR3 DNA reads TGTGCCAGCAGCTTAAGACCGACGAACAGAGTAGCTGAAGCTTTCTTT. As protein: CASSLRPTNRVAEAFF.